The 32 T cell receptor beta chains below were found in one sample sequenced in a study of CD8 T cells in ankylosing spondylitis. TCRdb redid the calling of the 5' RACE reads with MiXCR, one entry per CDR3 protein. The table shows 200,000 to 300,000 distinct CDR3 sequences, with roughly 10% occurring only once. The sample taken for sequencing was blood, either unsorted or a sorted T cell fraction (not recorded which). The receptors were sampled from a male donor with ankylosing spondylitis or in good health (not recorded which).

This clonotype was recorded a few times. The gene calls are TRBV6-4 and TRBJ2-1, with 9 bases aligning to TRBD2. CDR1 and CDR2 (germline): MRHNA, SNTAGT. CDR3 size: 15 residues. Unmatched junction bases numbered 4, after V lost 3 bases and J lost 4 bases. The CDR3: CASSDRAGGYNEQFF. The CDR3 nucleotides read TGTGCCAGCAGTGATAGGGCGGGGGGGTACAATGAGCAGTTCTTC.

This clonotype was found many times. The chain has TRBV12-3 or TRBV12-4 and TRBJ2-5, with TRBD1 matching 10 bases. The CDR3 loop spans 16 amino acids. Unmatched junction bases numbered 9, after V lost 5 bases and J lost 3 bases. CDR3 DNA sequence: TGTGCCAGCAGTATCTGGGGACAGGGGCGAGAAGAGACCCAGTACTTC. It specifies CASSIWGQGREETQYF.

There are many counts of this clonotype. J is TRBJ1-1 and V is TRBV15; D is unresolved. Trimming removed 2 bases from V and 1 base from J, with 5 bases in between. This CDR3 is built from 13 residues. Germline CDR1 reads LNHNV; CDR2 reads YYDKDF (reference sequence). CDR3 coding DNA: TGTGCCACCAGCAGAAAGAAGAACACTGAAGCTTTCTTT. Translation gives CATSRKKNTEAFF.

This rearrangement joins TRBV29-1 to TRBJ1-3, with TRBD1 identical over 8 bases. After removal of 7 bases from V and 2 bases from J, the junction contained 7 bases not matched to a gene. CDR3 length: 14 amino acids. In germline, CDR1 is SQVTM, CDR2 ANQGSEA. CDR3 DNA: TGCAGCGCGCAGACAGGGGTTACTGGAAACACCATATATTTT. Amino acid sequence: CSAQTGVTGNTIYF.

The chain couples TRBV6-4 to TRBJ2-1; 9 nucleotides line up with TRBD2. The junction had 5 bases not matched to a gene; V was cut back by 2 bases and J by 6 bases. The CDR3 loop spans 15 amino acids. CDR1 and CDR2 (germline): MRHNA, SNTAGT. DNA of the CDR3: TGTGCCAGCAGTGACACAGCGGGGGGCATCAATGAGCAGTTCTTC. This gives the protein CASSDTAGGINEQFF.

This clonotype was observed a handful of times. V and J are TRBV5-1 and TRBJ2-6, with D perhaps matching TRBD1 (6 bases). The germline V gene has CDR1 SGHRS and CDR2 YFSETQ. This CDR3 has 17 amino acids. V was clipped by 4 bases and J by 0 bases, with 14 bases between them. This chain's CDR3 is CASSPGQLTSGANVLTF. CDR3 DNA sequence: TGCGCCAGCAGCCCTGGACAGCTAACCTCTGGGGCCAACGTCCTGACTTTC.

This clonotype showed up many times. The rearrangement links TRBV5-1 to TRBJ2-3; D might be TRBD2 (6 bases). CDR1 is SGHRS, CDR2 YFSETQ, per germline. Deletions cut 4 bases from V and 3 bases from J, with 12 bases between. The CDR3 is 14 amino acids. CDR3 protein: CASSGGLRTDTQYF. The CDR3 DNA reads as TGCGCCAGCAGCGGGGGACTCAGGACAGATACGCAGTATTTT.

This clonotype was picked up a small number of times. The CDR3 is CASSELSLALNNEQFF. CDR3 sequence (DNA): TGCGCCAGCAGTGAGCTGTCCCTAGCGTTAAACAATGAGCAGTTCTTC. The chain is built from TRBV10-2 and TRBJ2-1; possibly TRBD2 for D (6 bases). The CDR3 sequence is 16 residues long. Trimming stripped 2 bases from V and 5 bases from J, with 16 bases between. The V gene's germline CDR1 is WSHSY and CDR2 SAAADI.

In this sample, this clonotype turned up many times. The V and J genes are TRBV5-1 and TRBJ2-1; TRBD2 matches 9 bases. Germline values: CDR1 SGHRS, CDR2 YFSETQ. The CDR3 loop spans 15 amino acids. Losses at the gene ends were 0 bases for V and 2 bases for J; bases not matched to a gene: 0. CDR3 DNA sequence: TGCGCCAGCAGCTTGGCTAGCGGGACCTACAATGAGCAGTTCTTC. As protein: CASSLASGTYNEQFF.

This clonotype was picked up many times. This chain links TRBV28 with TRBJ2-5, with 8 bases lining up with TRBD2. J gave up 4 bases and V 5 bases, and 3 bases lay outside the gene matches. Germline CDR1 and CDR2: MDHEN and SYDVKM. The CDR3 has 13 residues. The CDR3: CASSAGGRETQYF. CDR3 nucleotides: TGTGCCAGCAGTGCGGGGGGTAGAGAGACCCAGTACTTC.

In this sample, this clonotype turned up many times. The chain links TRBV9 to TRBJ2-5, with D possibly TRBD1 on 6 matching bases. Trimming removed 0 bases at V and 1 base at J, with 10 bases between. CDR3 length: 15 residues. Germline V gene data show CDR1 as SGDLS and CDR2 as YYNGEE. The CDR3 sequence: CASSVGTQGQETQYF. DNA for the CDR3: TGTGCCAGCAGCGTAGGGACACAGGGCCAAGAGACCCAGTACTTC.

This clonotype was found many times. The rearrangement links TRBV24-1 to TRBJ2-2; D ambiguous. This CDR3 comprises 16 residues. V lost 5 bases to trimming and J lost 1 base, with 13 bases between them. Germline CDR1 is KGHDR and CDR2 is SFDVKD. This chain's CDR3 is CATSGGASLNTGELFF. CDR3 coding DNA: TGTGCCACCAGTGGCGGCGCCTCGCTGAACACCGGGGAGCTGTTTTTT.

The table lists this clonotype with many counts. The V gene is TRBV29-1, the J gene TRBJ2-1; D gene unclear. The CDR3 totals 14 residues. Germline CDR1 is SQVTM and CDR2 is ANQGSEA. Trimming removed 1 base at V and 0 bases at J, with 7 bases between. The DNA for the CDR3 is TGCAGCGTTGAAGGGCTGGACTCCTACAATGAGCAGTTCTTC. It is translated as CSVEGLDSYNEQFF.

This clonotype was observed at least ten times. J is TRBJ1-1 and V is TRBV20-1; TRBD1 matches 9 bases. CDR1 and CDR2 from the germline V gene are DFQATT and SNEGSKA (reference sequence). This CDR3 contains 17 residues. The ends lost 3 bases at V and 4 bases at J; junction bases unmatched: 15. The CDR3 sequence: CSARVPITGGVGTEAFF. The CDR3 nucleotides are TGCAGTGCTAGGGTCCCAATAACAGGGGGCGTAGGCACTGAAGCTTTCTTT.

There are many counts of this clonotype. This chain joins TRBV27 and TRBJ2-4; possible D gene TRBD2, 5 bases. CDR1 and CDR2 from the germline V gene are MNHEY and SMNVEV (reference sequence). The CDR3 length is 15 residues. V dropped 5 bases and J dropped 2 bases, with 13 bases sitting between them. The CDR3 protein is CASSPRGKSKNIQYF. The CDR3 DNA follows: TGTGCCAGCAGTCCCCGAGGGAAATCCAAAAACATTCAGTACTTC.

This clonotype was recorded a few times. V and J are TRBV7-2 and TRBJ2-7; D not certain. The CDR3 runs to 12 residues. Germline values: CDR1 SGHTA, CDR2 FQGNSA. V was cut by 7 bases and J by 5 bases, with 12 bases left in between. The CDR3 sequence is CASKLIVDEQYF. As DNA, the CDR3 is TGTGCCAGCAAGCTTATCGTTGACGAGCAGTACTTC.

The chain joins TRBV7-9 to TRBJ2-7, with D possibly TRBD2 on 5 matching bases. The CDR3 totals 16 residues. Trimming took off 4 bases at V and 0 bases at J, with 16 bases between the two ends. Germline V gene data show CDR1 as SEHNR and CDR2 as FQNEAQ (reference sequence). The CDR3 is CASSSPSTGSSYEQYF. CDR3 nucleotides: TGTGCCAGCAGCTCACCGAGTACGGGGAGCTCCTACGAGCAGTACTTC.

J is TRBJ2-3 and V is TRBV29-1; weak D call: TRBD2 (6 bases). This CDR3 is built from 11 residues. The V gene lost 7 bases and the J gene lost 4 bases, with 9 bases spanning the gap. The V gene's germline CDR1 is SQVTM and CDR2 ANQGSEA. CDR3 nucleotides: TGCAGCGGAAGACTAGCAGATACGCAGTATTTT. Protein sequence: CSGRLADTQYF.

The chain carries TRBV27 and TRBJ2-2; 7 bases are a match to TRBD1. With 5 bases clipped from V and 7 bases from J, the junction kept 10 bases outside the gene matches. This CDR3 has 15 residues. Germline-derived CDR1 and CDR2 are MNHEY and SMNVEV (reference sequence). Written as DNA, the CDR3 is TGTGCCAGCAGTCCTGGGACAGACCTCCACGGGGAGCTGTTTTTT. As protein: CASSPGTDLHGELFF.

At least ten counts were recorded for this clonotype. The V call is TRBV12-3 or TRBV12-4, the J call TRBJ2-1, with 14 bases matching TRBD2. The V segment lost 6 bases and the J segment 10 bases; nucleotides outside the gene matches: 8. This CDR3 region has 15 residues. The CDR3 here is CASRVTSGRATEQFF. The CDR3 DNA reads as TGTGCCAGCAGGGTGACTAGCGGGAGGGCCACCGAGCAGTTCTTC.

This clonotype was counted ten times or more. The V call is TRBV5-1, the J call TRBJ2-5; 8 bases are a match to TRBD1. Germline CDR1 reads SGHRS; CDR2 reads YFSETQ. The V segment lost 4 bases and the J segment 4 bases; nucleotides outside the gene matches: 3. The CDR3 loop spans 13 amino acids. The chain's CDR3 is CASSPGQVETQYF. CDR3 nucleotide sequence: TGCGCCAGCAGCCCGGGACAGGTAGAGACCCAGTACTTC.

This clonotype appeared many times. The chain links TRBV5-1 to TRBJ1-1; the D gene is possibly TRBD1 (6 bases). Germline V gene lookup returns CDR1 SGHRS and CDR2 YFSETQ. Trimming removed 2 bases at V and 4 bases at J, with 12 bases between. There are 14 residues in the CDR3. The CDR3 DNA follows: TGCGCCAGCAGCTTTGGGGGCCTCAGCACTGAAGCTTTCTTT. Protein product: CASSFGGLSTEAFF. Combining the CDR3 with reference TRBV5-1 and TRBJ1-1 gives the whole variable domain KAGVTQTPRYLIKTRGQQVTLSCSPISGHRSVSWYQQTPGQGLQFLFEYFSETQRNKGNFPGRFSGRQFSNSRSEMNVSTLELGDSALYLCASSFGGLSTEAFFGQGTRLTVV.

This clonotype was recorded at least ten times. The V and J genes are TRBV10-3 and TRBJ2-7; D gene unclear. Germline V lookup: CDR1 ENHRY, CDR2 SYGVKD. The CDR3 spans 14 residues. V dropped 3 bases and J dropped 1 base, with 10 bases sitting between them. CDR3 nucleotides: TGTGCCATCAGTGATCCGGAACGGTCCTACGAGCAGTACTTC. Its translation is CAISDPERSYEQYF.

This clonotype has only a few counts. The chain employs TRBV12-3 or TRBV12-4 and TRBJ2-2; the match to TRBD1 covers 9 bases. V lost 7 bases and J lost 5; bases outside the gene matches: 8. The CDR3 consists of 15 residues. The CDR3 DNA reads TGTGCCAGCATGGCCGGGACAGGGTATACCGGGGAGCTGTTTTTT. It yields the protein CASMAGTGYTGELFF.

This clonotype was detected ten times or more. The rearrangement links TRBV6-2 or TRBV6-3 to TRBJ2-1; 15 positions match TRBD2. V was pared by 6 bases and J by 4 bases, with 10 bases of the junction left unmatched. The germline CDR1 and CDR2 sequences are MNHEY and SVGEGT. The CDR3 has 18 residues. The CDR3 sequence is CASRAGLAGGPLYNEQFF. The CDR3 DNA is TGTGCCAGCAGGGCCGGACTAGCGGGGGGGCCCTTATACAATGAGCAGTTCTTC.

This chain links TRBV7-9 with TRBJ2-3; 7 bases map to TRBD2. V lost 5 bases, J lost 3 bases, and 8 bases stayed unmatched. Per the germline V gene, CDR1 is SEHNR and CDR2 is FQNEAQ (reference sequence). The CDR3 spans 15 residues. The DNA of the CDR3 is TGTGCCAGCAGCGCTAGGGGAGCGGGAACAGATACGCAGTATTTT. Translation: CASSARGAGTDTQYF.

The rearrangement joins TRBV12-3 or TRBV12-4 to TRBJ2-7; 7 bases map to TRBD2. The CDR3 extends over 20 amino acids. V trimming: 3 bases; J trimming: 2 bases; junction bases outside the gene matches: 22. The CDR3 region has the DNA TGTGCCAGCAGTTTCCGAGGGAGGGGCTTAAAGCCCTCTGCCCCCTACGAGCAGTACTTC. It is translated as CASSFRGRGLKPSAPYEQYF.

This clonotype has a count of ten or more. This chain uses TRBV2 with TRBJ1-2; D is ambiguous. Trimming shortened V by 1 base and J by 7 bases, and 13 bases separated the two germline ends. Looked up from germline, CDR1 is SNHLY and CDR2 is FYNNEI. This CDR3 comprises 14 residues. The DNA of the CDR3 is TGTGCCAGCAGTGAAGATGGATTGAGGGCTGGCTACACCTTC. Amino acids: CASSEDGLRAGYTF. Supplemented by reference TRBV2 and TRBJ1-2, the full variable domain reads EPEVTQTPSHQVTQMGQEVILRCVPISNHLYFYWYRQILGQKVEFLVSFYNNEISEKSEIFDDQFSVERPDGSNFTLKIRSTKLEDSAMYFCASSEDGLRAGYTFGSGTRLTVV.

The chain is built from TRBV2 and TRBJ2-3; D is possibly TRBD2 (5 bases). Germline V lookup: CDR1 SNHLY, CDR2 FYNNEI. Trimming stripped 4 bases from V and 3 bases from J, with 14 bases between. This CDR3 spans 15 amino acids. CDR3 in amino acids: CASSVGPAETDTQYF. The CDR3 coding sequence is TGTGCCAGCAGTGTAGGACCAGCGGAGACAGATACGCAGTATTTT.

This clonotype was counted at least ten times. This chain connects TRBV20-1 to TRBJ2-3; TRBD2 aligns across 11 bases. The CDR3 totals 16 residues. CDR1 DFQATT and CDR2 SNEGSKA come from the germline V gene (reference sequence). The CDR3 is CSAPYSGGGYTDTQYF. The CDR3 DNA reads TGCAGCGCCCCCTATAGCGGGGGGGGGTACACAGATACGCAGTATTTT.

This clonotype was seen repeatedly, ten times or more. This sequence joins TRBV20-1 and TRBJ2-1; 7 bases agree with TRBD2. Looked up from germline, CDR1 is DFQATT and CDR2 is SNEGSKA (reference sequence). CDR3 size: 15 residues. V was clipped by 5 bases and J by 3 bases; unmatched bases: 10. The CDR3 loop is CSAREGLADYNEQFF. The CDR3 bases are TGCAGTGCTCGGGAAGGGCTAGCGGACTACAATGAGCAGTTCTTC.

The gene calls are TRBV7-9 and TRBJ1-4, with TRBD1 identical over 7 bases. V dropped 5 bases and J dropped 7; count of bases not matched to a gene: 10. Germline CDR1 reads SEHNR; CDR2 reads FQNEAQ (reference sequence). The CDR3 is 15 amino acids. The CDR3 loop is CASSGRDRGGEKLFF. The DNA of the CDR3 is TGTGCCAGCAGCGGAAGGGACAGAGGGGGTGAAAAACTGTTTTTT.